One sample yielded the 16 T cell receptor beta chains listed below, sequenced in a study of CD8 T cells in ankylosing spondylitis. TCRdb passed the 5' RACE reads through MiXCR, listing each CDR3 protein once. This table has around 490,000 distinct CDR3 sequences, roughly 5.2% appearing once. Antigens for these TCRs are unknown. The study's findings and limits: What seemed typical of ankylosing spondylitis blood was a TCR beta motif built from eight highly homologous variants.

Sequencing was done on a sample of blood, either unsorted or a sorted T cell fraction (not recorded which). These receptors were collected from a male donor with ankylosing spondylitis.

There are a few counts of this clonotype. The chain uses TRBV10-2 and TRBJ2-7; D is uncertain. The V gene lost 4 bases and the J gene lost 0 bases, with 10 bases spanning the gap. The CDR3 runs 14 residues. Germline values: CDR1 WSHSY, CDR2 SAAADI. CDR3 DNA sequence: TGCGCCAGCAGTGCTCAATACAGCTCCTACGAGCAGTACTTC. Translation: CASSAQYSSYEQYF.

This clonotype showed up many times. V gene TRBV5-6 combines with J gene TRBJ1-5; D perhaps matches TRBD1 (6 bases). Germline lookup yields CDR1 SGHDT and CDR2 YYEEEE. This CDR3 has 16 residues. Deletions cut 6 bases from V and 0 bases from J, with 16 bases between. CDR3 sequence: CASTFYRAYSNQPQHF. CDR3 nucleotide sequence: TGTGCCAGCACCTTTTACAGGGCATATAGCAATCAGCCCCAGCATTTT.

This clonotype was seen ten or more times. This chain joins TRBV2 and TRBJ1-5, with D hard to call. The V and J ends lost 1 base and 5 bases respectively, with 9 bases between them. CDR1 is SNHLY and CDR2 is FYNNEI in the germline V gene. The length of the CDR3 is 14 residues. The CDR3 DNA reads TGTGCCAGCAGTGAAGGAGCCTGGGATCAGCCCCAGCATTTT. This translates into CASSEGAWDQPQHF.

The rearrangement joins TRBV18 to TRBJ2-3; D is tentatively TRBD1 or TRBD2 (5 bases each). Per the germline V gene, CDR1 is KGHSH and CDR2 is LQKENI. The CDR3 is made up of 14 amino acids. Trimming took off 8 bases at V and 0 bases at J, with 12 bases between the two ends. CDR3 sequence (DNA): TGTGCCAGCGGGGACGCACTTAGCACAGATACGCAGTATTTT. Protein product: CASGDALSTDTQYF.

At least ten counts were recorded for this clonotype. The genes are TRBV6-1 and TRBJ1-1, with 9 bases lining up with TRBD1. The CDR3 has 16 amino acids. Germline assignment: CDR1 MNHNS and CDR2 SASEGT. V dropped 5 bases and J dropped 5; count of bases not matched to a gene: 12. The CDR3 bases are TGTGCCAGCAGTATGCGATCGGACAGGGGCCAAACTGAAGCTTTCTTT. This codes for CASSMRSDRGQTEAFF.

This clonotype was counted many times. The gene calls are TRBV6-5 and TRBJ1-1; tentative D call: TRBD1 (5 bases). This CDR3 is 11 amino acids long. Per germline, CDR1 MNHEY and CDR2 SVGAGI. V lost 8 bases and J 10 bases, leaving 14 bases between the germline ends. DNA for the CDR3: TGTGCCAGCGGCGGGGCGGGGGGAGCTTTCTTT. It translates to CASGGAGGAFF.

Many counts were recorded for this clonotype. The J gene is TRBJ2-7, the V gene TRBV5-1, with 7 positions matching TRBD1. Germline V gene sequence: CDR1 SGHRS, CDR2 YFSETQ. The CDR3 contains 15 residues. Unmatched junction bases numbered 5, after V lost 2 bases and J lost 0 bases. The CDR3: CASSFSGQFSYEQYF. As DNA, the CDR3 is TGCGCCAGCAGCTTTTCGGGACAGTTCTCCTACGAGCAGTACTTC.

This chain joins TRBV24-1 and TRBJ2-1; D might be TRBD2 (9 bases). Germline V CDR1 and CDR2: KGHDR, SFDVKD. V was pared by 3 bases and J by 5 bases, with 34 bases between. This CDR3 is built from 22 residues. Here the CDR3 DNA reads TGTGCCACCAGTGATCTAAGTCCCGGGACAGGTTCGACTAGCGGATGGAACAATGAGCAGTTCTTC. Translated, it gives CATSDLSPGTGSTSGWNNEQFF.

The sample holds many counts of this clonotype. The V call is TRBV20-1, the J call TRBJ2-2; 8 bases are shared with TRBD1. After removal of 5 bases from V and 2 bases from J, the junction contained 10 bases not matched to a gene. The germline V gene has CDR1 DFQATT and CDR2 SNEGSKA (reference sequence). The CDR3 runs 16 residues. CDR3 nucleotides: TGCAGTGCTGATATCAGGGGGCGGGAAAACACCGGGGAGCTGTTTTTT. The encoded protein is CSADIRGRENTGELFF.

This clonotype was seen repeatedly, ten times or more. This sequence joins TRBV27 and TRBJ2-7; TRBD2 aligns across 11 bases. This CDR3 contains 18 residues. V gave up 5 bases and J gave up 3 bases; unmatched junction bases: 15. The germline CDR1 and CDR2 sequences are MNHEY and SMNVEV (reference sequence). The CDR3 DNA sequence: TGTGCCAGCAGTACAACCCTCCCCTTCGGGACTAGCGGCTACGAGCAGTACTTC. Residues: CASSTTLPFGTSGYEQYF.

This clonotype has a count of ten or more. CDR3 in amino acids: CASSLGVGQGDEKLFF. CDR3 nucleotide sequence: TGTGCCAGCAGTTTAGGTGTCGGACAGGGAGATGAAAAACTGTTTTTT. V gene TRBV12-3 or TRBV12-4 combines with J gene TRBJ1-4; 8 bases align to TRBD1. The CDR3 is made up of 16 amino acids. V lost 1 base, J lost 6 bases, and 7 bases stayed unmatched.

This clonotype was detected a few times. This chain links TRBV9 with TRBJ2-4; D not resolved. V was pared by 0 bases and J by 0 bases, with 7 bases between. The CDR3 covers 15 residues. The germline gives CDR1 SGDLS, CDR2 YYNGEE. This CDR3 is CASSVEAVAKNIQYF. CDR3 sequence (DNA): TGTGCCAGCAGCGTAGAGGCCGTAGCCAAAAACATTCAGTACTTC.

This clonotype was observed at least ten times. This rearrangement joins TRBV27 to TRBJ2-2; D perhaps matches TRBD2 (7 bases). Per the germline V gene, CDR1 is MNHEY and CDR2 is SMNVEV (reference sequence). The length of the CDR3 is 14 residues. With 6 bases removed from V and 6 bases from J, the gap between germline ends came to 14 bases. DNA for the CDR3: TGTGCCAGCAGCCGAGAGGGGGGGGCCGGGGAGCTGTTTTTT. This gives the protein CASSREGGAGELFF.

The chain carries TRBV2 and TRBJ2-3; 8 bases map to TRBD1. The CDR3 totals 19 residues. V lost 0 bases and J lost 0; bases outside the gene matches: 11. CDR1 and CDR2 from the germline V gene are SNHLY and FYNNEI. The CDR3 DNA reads TGTGCCAGCAGTGAAGCCCTACCGCAGGGGGCGGTAAGCACAGATACGCAGTATTTT. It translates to CASSEALPQGAVSTDTQYF.

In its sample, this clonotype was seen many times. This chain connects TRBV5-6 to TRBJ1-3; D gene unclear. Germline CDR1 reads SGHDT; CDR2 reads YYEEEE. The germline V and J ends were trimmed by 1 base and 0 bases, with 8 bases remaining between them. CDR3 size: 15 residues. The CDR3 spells CASSLYTYSGNTIYF. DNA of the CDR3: TGTGCCAGCAGCTTGTACACATACTCTGGAAACACCATATATTTT.

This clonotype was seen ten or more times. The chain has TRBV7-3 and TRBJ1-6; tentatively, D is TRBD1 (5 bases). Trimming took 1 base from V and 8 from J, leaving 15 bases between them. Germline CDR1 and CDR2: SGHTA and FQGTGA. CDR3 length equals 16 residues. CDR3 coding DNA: TGTGCCAGCAGCTTAAAGGGACGCCACTTGGATTCACCCCTCCACTTT. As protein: CASSLKGRHLDSPLHF.